The rows below give T cell receptor beta chains drawn from one sample of a study of blood T cell repertoires in COVID-19. Only in-frame clones appear in the TCRdb table, and some are missing; sequencing was by immunoSEQ multiplex PCR. The sample yields some 460,000 clones, around 88% seen once. The sample was peripheral blood. Receptor source: a young woman with acute or convalescent COVID-19. Both conserved end residues are part of each CDR3. D genes are given only for firm matches. Size is stated for part of the rows, as once, few or many counts, or as a class when the clone is expanded.

J gene: TRBJ2-7
V gene: TRBV29-1
clone size: .
CDR3 length: 11
D gene: TRBD1
CDR3 DNA: TGCAGCGTCCCCGGGACAGTCGAGCAGTACTTC
CDR3 protein: CSVPGTVEQYF

J gene: TRBJ2-7
V gene: TRBV2
clone size: .
CDR3 length: 12
D gene: .
CDR3 DNA: TGTGCCACCCAACAGGGGGAGGGCGAGCAGTACTTC
CDR3 protein: CATQQGEGEQYF

J gene: TRBJ2-2
V gene: TRBV5-6
clone size: once
CDR3 length: 15
D gene: TRBD2
CDR3 DNA: TGTGCCAGCAGCTTGGGCCCGGGGGGTACCGGGGAGCTGTTTTTT
CDR3 protein: CASSLGPGGTGELFF

J gene: TRBJ1-1
V gene: TRBV5-1
clone size: .
CDR3 length: 16
D gene: TRBD1
CDR3 DNA: TGCGCCAGCAGCAAAGGCGCAGGGGGCATGAACACTGAAGCTTTCTTT
CDR3 protein: CASSKGAGGMNTEAFF

J gene: TRBJ2-1
V gene: TRBV7-3
clone size: few
CDR3 length: 15
D gene: TRBD2
CDR3 DNA: TGTGCCAGCAGCCCAGGACTAGCGTGGGGCAATGAGCAGTTCTTC
CDR3 protein: CASSPGLAWGNEQFF

J gene: TRBJ1-3
V gene: TRBV5-1
clone size: .
CDR3 length: 15
D gene: .
CDR3 DNA: TGCGCCAGCAGCTGGCAGGGGACCGTCGGAAACACCATATATTTT
CDR3 protein: CASSWQGTVGNTIYF

J gene: TRBJ2-2
V gene: TRBV29-1
clone size: .
CDR3 length: 15
D gene: TRBD1
CDR3 DNA: TGCAGCGTCCGTTCGCGGACAGGGAATACCGGGGAGCTGTTTTTT
CDR3 protein: CSVRSRTGNTGELFF

J gene: TRBJ2-2
V gene: TRBV3-1/TRBV3-2
clone size: .
CDR3 length: 16
D gene: .
CDR3 DNA: TGTGCCAGCAACCAAAGGGTAGGGGGTACCACCGGGGAGCTGTTTTTT
CDR3 protein: CASNQRVGGTTGELFF

J gene: TRBJ2-5
V gene: TRBV7-6
clone size: .
CDR3 length: 15
D gene: .
CDR3 DNA: TGTGCCAGCAGCTTAGAGGCAGGATTTCGGGAGACCCAGTACTTC
CDR3 protein: CASSLEAGFRETQYF

J gene: TRBJ2-1
V gene: TRBV29-1
clone size: .
CDR3 length: 12
D gene: .
CDR3 DNA: TGCAGCGTTGCTCTACCAAACAATGAGCAGTTCTTC
CDR3 protein: CSVALPNNEQFF

J gene: TRBJ1-1
V gene: TRBV24-1
clone size: .
CDR3 length: 14
D gene: .
CDR3 DNA: TGTGCCACCAGTGATTTGCGACAGGACACTGAAGCTTTCTTT
CDR3 protein: CATSDLRQDTEAFF

J gene: TRBJ2-7
V gene: TRBV2
clone size: .
CDR3 length: 14
D gene: .
CDR3 DNA: TGTGCCAGCAGCGAACGCGAGACAACCTACGAGCAGTACTTC
CDR3 protein: CASSERETTYEQYF

J gene: TRBJ2-3
V gene: TRBV15
clone size: .
CDR3 length: 14
D gene: .
CDR3 DNA: TGTGCCACCACCCCTAAATCTAGCACAGATACGCAGTATTTT
CDR3 protein: CATTPKSSTDTQYF

J gene: TRBJ2-3
V gene: TRBV5-1
clone size: .
CDR3 length: 14
D gene: .
CDR3 DNA: TGCGCCAGCAGCTTGGGTCAAGGGGAAGATACGCAGTATTTT
CDR3 protein: CASSLGQGEDTQYF

J gene: TRBJ2-3
V gene: TRBV10-3
clone size: .
CDR3 length: 13
D gene: TRBD1
CDR3 DNA: TGTGCCAGCCATAACAGGGGGACAGATACGCAGTATTTT
CDR3 protein: CASHNRGTDTQYF

J gene: TRBJ2-1
V gene: TRBV11-3
clone size: .
CDR3 length: 15
D gene: TRBD1
CDR3 DNA: TGTGCCAGCAGCTCAACGGGACAGGGATACAATGAGCAGTTCTTC
CDR3 protein: CASSSTGQGYNEQFF

J gene: TRBJ2-1
V gene: TRBV9
clone size: .
CDR3 length: 15
D gene: TRBD2
CDR3 DNA: TGTGCCAGCAGCAAGAGCGGGGGGGACTACAATGAGCAGTTCTTC
CDR3 protein: CASSKSGGDYNEQFF

J gene: TRBJ1-4
V gene: TRBV4-1
clone size: .
CDR3 length: 14
D gene: .
CDR3 DNA: TGCGCCAGCAGCCGGGTCGGGACTAATGAAAAACTGTTTTTT
CDR3 protein: CASSRVGTNEKLFF

J gene: TRBJ2-7
V gene: TRBV10-3
clone size: few
CDR3 length: 14
D gene: .
CDR3 DNA: TGTGCCACCAAACGACCGACAGGCTCCTACGAGCAGTACTTC
CDR3 protein: CATKRPTGSYEQYF

J gene: TRBJ2-7
V gene: TRBV6-5
clone size: .
CDR3 length: 13
D gene: TRBD2
CDR3 DNA: TGTGCCAGCAGTTTGGGGGGGGAAAGCGAGCAGTACTTC
CDR3 protein: CASSLGGESEQYF

J gene: TRBJ1-1
V gene: TRBV3-1/TRBV3-2
clone size: .
CDR3 length: 13
D gene: TRBD1
CDR3 DNA: TGTGCCAGCGGAGACAGGGCGGCGACTGAAGCTTTCTTT
CDR3 protein: CASGDRAATEAFF

J gene: TRBJ2-2
V gene: TRBV7-9
clone size: few
CDR3 length: 11
D gene: .
CDR3 DNA: TGTGCCACCGAGGACACCGGGGAGCTGTTTTTT
CDR3 protein: CATEDTGELFF

J gene: TRBJ1-1
V gene: TRBV3-1/TRBV3-2
clone size: .
CDR3 length: 15
D gene: .
CDR3 DNA: TGTGCCAGCTCGGTTGGGGGCGGATCAAATACTGAAGCTTTCTTT
CDR3 protein: CASSVGGGSNTEAFF

J gene: TRBJ2-1
V gene: TRBV7-2
clone size: .
CDR3 length: 14
D gene: TRBD2
CDR3 DNA: TGTGCCAGCAGCTTTGGGACTAGCCACAATGAGCAGTTCTTC
CDR3 protein: CASSFGTSHNEQFF

J gene: TRBJ2-3
V gene: TRBV9
clone size: .
CDR3 length: 16
D gene: TRBD2
CDR3 DNA: TGTGCCAGCAGCGCAACTAGCGGGGGTAATGAAGATACGCAGTATTTT
CDR3 protein: CASSATSGGNEDTQYF

J gene: TRBJ2-5
V gene: TRBV24-1
clone size: .
CDR3 length: 15
D gene: TRBD1
CDR3 DNA: TGTGCCACCAGTGTGTCGGACAGGGGCCGAGAGACCCAGTACTTC
CDR3 protein: CATSVSDRGRETQYF

J gene: TRBJ2-5
V gene: TRBV2
clone size: .
CDR3 length: 11
D gene: .
CDR3 DNA: TGTGCCAGTACAGGGTTAGAGACCCAGTACTTC
CDR3 protein: CASTGLETQYF

J gene: TRBJ1-4
V gene: TRBV2
clone size: .
CDR3 length: 16
D gene: .
CDR3 DNA: TGTGCCAGCAGTGAAAATGAGCGGGCTACTAATGAAAAACTGTTTTTT
CDR3 protein: CASSENERATNEKLFF

J gene: TRBJ2-5
V gene: TRBV11-1
clone size: .
CDR3 length: 19
D gene: .
CDR3 DNA: TGTGCCAGCAGCTTAGCGAAATTTCTCCGGACAGGAGGGGTGGAGACCCAGTACTTC
CDR3 protein: CASSLAKFLRTGGVETQYF

J gene: TRBJ1-2
V gene: TRBV27
clone size: .
CDR3 length: 14
D gene: .
CDR3 DNA: TGTGCCAGCAGTTTATTGCCAGGGAACTATGGCTACACCTTC
CDR3 protein: CASSLLPGNYGYTF

J gene: TRBJ2-1
V gene: TRBV27
clone size: .
CDR3 length: 17
D gene: TRBD1
CDR3 DNA: TGTGCCAGCAGTAACAACGGACAGGCTTTTCTCTACAATGAGCAGTTCTTC
CDR3 protein: CASSNNGQAFLYNEQFF